This TCR beta chain was profiled in a study of T cells in Graves' hyperthyroidism and ophthalmopathy (dated by TCRdb to 2018 to 2020). For the study in its entirety: Peripheral blood was sampled at the time of initial diagnosis, prior to any treatment. Thyroid tissue and blood T-cell repertoires from several Graves' hyperthyroidism patients were also compared in the study. To identify distinguishing TCR V-J signatures, a discovery cohort of 90 to 100 patients was used, comprising some 45 with Graves' ophthalmopathy and about 59 with stable Graves' hyperthyroidism. Once sampling was done, hyperthyroidism patients were given methimazole at a starting dose of 30 mg daily, whereas ophthalmopathy patients were given high-dose intravenous methylprednisolone. According to the paper, TCR Vbeta CDR3 sequencing was carried out on over 130 peripheral blood samples, which came from 40 to 45 ophthalmopathy, fewer than 80 hyperthyroidism and roughly 17 progressor patients. The 75 to 100 discovery patients were divided at random into training and test sets in a 7:3 ratio. Whether ophthalmopathy could be predicted prospectively was tested in an independent validation cohort made up of approximately 19 hyperthyroidism patients plus 17 patients who later progressed to ophthalmopathy. Study-wide findings and limitations: No statistical method was used to fix the sample size in advance, and group allocation was not hidden from the investigators. In cross-validation, a model built on a 13 V-J signature told ophthalmopathy apart from stable hyperthyroidism with approximately 90% sensitivity and around 84% specificity, and in testing the same model reached 80%/75%. In validation, the model predicted progression to ophthalmopathy with approximately 70% sensitivity and roughly 75% specificity, a median of about 6 months before onset. Blood samples also contained most of the expanded thyroid clonotypes (frequency above 0.001), which suggests that blood repertoires may reflect thyroid immune responses.

V loses 5 bases, J loses 9 bases, and the germline ends lie 16 bases apart. The CDR3 runs 13 residues from the cysteine to the phenylalanine. Of the read, only the CDR3 DNA is kept; its 39 bases are in frame from base 1. CDR1 SEHNR and CDR2 FQNEAQ are derived from the germline V gene (reference sequence). This clonotype was seen many times. Its antigen remains undetermined. No base quality information exists; no much larger clone differs at one position. The TCR beta CDR3 regions were amplified from the RNA transcripts. For the first round of RT-PCR on the TCR CDR3, the HTBI primer set was used together with the Qiagen OneStep RT-PCR kit. The libraries were constructed in a second round of multiplex PCR and then size-selected and purified. The libraries were sequenced on an Illumina HiSeq2000 using paired-end 100 bp reads. The study's processing was this. Raw data were processed with SOAPnuke, discarding reads with adapters, uncalled bases, mean Phred below 15, or no exact constant-primer or identifier match. High-quality paired reads were merged with COPE v1.2.5, and unique nucleotide sequences were defined as clonotypes. MiTCR v1.1 was used to align clonotypes to the IMGT TRBV, TRBD and TRBJ reference segments. Analysis was restricted to V-J combinations with a frequency above 0.0001, which covered 98% to 99.2% of repertoires. A TCS score was defined as the ratio between F50 (clonal expansion) and ExV (chaos), using BLOSUM62-based TCRdist between CDR3 peptides within each V-J. Welch's t-statistics and random forest reduced some 510 V-J features to 10 to 15, which were used in a naive Bayes classifier (R e1071). TCRdb's own reprocessing of the public reads used fastp at Q25 and MiXCR and kept productive beta chains. Rows matching on CDR3 protein sequence are summarized as one entry with the most common DNA and genes. V and J calls and clone size were set by TCRdb, not the authors. In this sample the table shows around 560,000 distinct CDR3 sequences, over 15% of which occur a single time. Together, the top ten hold more than 15% of the sample.

Stable Graves' hyperthyroidism was defined as no progression to ophthalmopathy during 18 months of follow-up. Hyperthyroidism patients were newly diagnosed, had a disease duration of under 2 months, and were aged 18 to 65 years. Any patient with an uncontrolled infection, another autoimmune disease, pregnancy or lactation was excluded. Diagnoses were established on the basis of clinical symptoms, serum thyroxine and TRAb, thyroid ultrasound, and orbital computed tomography. Ficoll-Paque density gradient centrifugation was used to isolate PBMCs from 10 ml of fresh peripheral blood. Total RNA was extracted using Trizol reagent, and RNA quality was assessed on an Agilent 2100 Bioanalyzer.

This chain is built from TRBV7-9 and TRBJ1-1; perhaps TRBD1 is the D gene, with 5 bases matching. The material sequenced was blood. The sequence was collected from a woman younger than 35 with Graves' hyperthyroidism. CDR3 reads: CASSPAGAGQAFF. The DNA is as follows: TGTGCCAGCAGCCCCGCTGGGGCAGGCCAAGCTTTCTTT.